The entry that follows covers one T cell receptor beta chain sequence. Its target is unknown. The PCR used 60 Vbeta and 13 Jbeta primers. Per the study methods: Roughly 80 million unique TCR beta chains, about 11 million of them shared, were counted by a later analysis. Profiled with immunoSEQ multiplex PCR; TCRdb holds only in-frame clones, not every one. That table furnishes V, J and clone size, whereas the DNA furnished D and trimming. There are 90,000 to 120,000 clones in the sample; around 80% occur only once, and 2% to 3% lies in the top ten. These data belong to a study of cytomegalovirus exposure and HLA in healthy donors. Study-level findings and limits: Productive status was seen about 87% or about 30% of the time for most TCR beta V segments in an earlier analysis. Available immune exposure information covered CMV serostatus only. TCR beta sequences reportedly predicted the HLA-A and HLA-B alleles of most subjects accurately.

The CDR3 is 17 amino acids. Germline V CDR1 and CDR2: LNHNV, YYDKDF (reference sequence). The J segment lost 5 bases and the V segment lost 0 bases, leaving 11 bases of the junction unmatched. The origin of this receptor is a young man in good health and CMV-seropositive. The V call is TRBV15, the J call TRBJ2-5; 8 bases match TRBD2. Sequencing was performed on PBMCs. CDR3 sequence reads: CATSRDHLGGEEETQYF. The CDR3 nucleotides are TGTGCCACCAGCAGAGATCACCTCGGGGGGGAGGAGGAGACCCAGTACTTC.